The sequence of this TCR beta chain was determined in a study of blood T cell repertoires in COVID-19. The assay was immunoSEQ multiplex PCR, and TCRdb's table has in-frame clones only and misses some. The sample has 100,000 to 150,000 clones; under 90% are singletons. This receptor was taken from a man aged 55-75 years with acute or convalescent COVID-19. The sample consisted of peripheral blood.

The DNA for the CDR3 is TGTGCCAGCAGCTCCCACGGGACAGGGGACACTGAAGCTTTCTTT. This gives the protein CASSSHGTGDTEAFF. The rearrangement uses TRBV11-1 and TRBJ1-1, with 10 bases matching TRBD1. The CDR3 is made up of 15 amino acids. V shed 4 bases and J 3 bases; nucleotides not matched to a gene: 5. CDR1 and CDR2 (germline): SGHAT, FQDESV (reference sequence).